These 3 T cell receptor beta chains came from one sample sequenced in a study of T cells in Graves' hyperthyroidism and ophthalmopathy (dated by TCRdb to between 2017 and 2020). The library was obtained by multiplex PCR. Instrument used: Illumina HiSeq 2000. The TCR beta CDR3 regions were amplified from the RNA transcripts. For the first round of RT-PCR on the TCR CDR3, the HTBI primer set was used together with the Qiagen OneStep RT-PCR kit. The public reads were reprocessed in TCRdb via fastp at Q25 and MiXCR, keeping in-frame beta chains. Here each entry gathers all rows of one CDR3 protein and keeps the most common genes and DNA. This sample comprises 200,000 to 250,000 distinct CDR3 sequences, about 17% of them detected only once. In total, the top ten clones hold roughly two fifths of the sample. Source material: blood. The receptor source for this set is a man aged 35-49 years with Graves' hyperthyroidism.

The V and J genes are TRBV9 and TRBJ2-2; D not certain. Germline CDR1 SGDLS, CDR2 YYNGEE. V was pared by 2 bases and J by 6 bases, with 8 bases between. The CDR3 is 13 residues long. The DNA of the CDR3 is TGTGCCAGCAGCGTTTCCAGCGCCGGGGAGCTGTTTTTT. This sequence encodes CASSVSSAGELFF.

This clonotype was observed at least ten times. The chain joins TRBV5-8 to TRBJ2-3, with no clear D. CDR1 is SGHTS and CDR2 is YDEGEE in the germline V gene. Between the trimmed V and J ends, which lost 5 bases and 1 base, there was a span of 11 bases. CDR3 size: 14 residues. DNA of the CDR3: TGTGCCAGCAGTTCCGCTAGGGGCACAGATACGCAGTATTTT. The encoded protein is CASSSARGTDTQYF. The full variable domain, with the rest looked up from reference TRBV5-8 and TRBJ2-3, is EAGVTQSPTHLIKTRGQQATLRCSPISGHTSVYWYQQALGLGLQFLLWYDEGEERNRGNFPPRFSGRQFPNYSSELNVNALELEDSALYLCASSSARGTDTQYFGPGTRLTVL.

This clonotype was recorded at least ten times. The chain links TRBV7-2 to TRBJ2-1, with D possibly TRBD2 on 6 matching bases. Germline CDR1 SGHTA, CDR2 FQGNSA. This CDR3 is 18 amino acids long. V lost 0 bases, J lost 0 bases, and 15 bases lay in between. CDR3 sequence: CASSLARGGASSYNEQFF. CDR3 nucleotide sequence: TGTGCCAGCAGCTTAGCGCGAGGAGGGGCGAGCTCCTACAATGAGCAGTTCTTC.